Below are 2 T cell receptor beta chains sequenced from a single sample in a study of blood T cell repertoires in COVID-19 (dated by TCRdb to between 2020 and 2021). Preparation of the library involved the immunoSEQ multiplex PCR assay. This immuneACCESS table, as held by TCRdb, lists in-frame sequences with V and J called but not all clones. Of the missing ones, under half trace to an unresolved V gene in checked studies; the others have no known cause. This sample is represented by roughly 500,000 clones; approximately 85% of them were singletons. 3.2% of the sample belongs to the ten largest clones. Sequencing was performed on peripheral blood. These receptor sequences come from a human donor in a cohort sampled during active COVID-19.

This sequence joins TRBV24-1 and TRBJ1-4; 7 nucleotides line up with TRBD1. Germline V CDR1 and CDR2: KGHDR, SFDVKD. V gave up 3 bases and J gave up 1 base; unmatched junction bases: 4. The CDR3 has 16 amino acids. The DNA of the CDR3 is TGTGCCACCAGTGATCTCGACAGGGTAACTAATGAAAAACTGTTTTTT. It is translated as CATSDLDRVTNEKLFF.

The J gene is TRBJ2-5, the V gene TRBV10-3, with TRBD1 identical over 7 bases. J was trimmed by 2 bases and V by 4 bases; bases with no gene match: 13. Germline CDR1 and CDR2: ENHRY and SYGVKD. This CDR3 is 17 amino acids long. The CDR3 region has the DNA TGTGCCATCAGTGTAACCCTCGGCAGGGGGAAGCAAGAGACCCAGTACTTC. Translated: CAISVTLGRGKQETQYF.